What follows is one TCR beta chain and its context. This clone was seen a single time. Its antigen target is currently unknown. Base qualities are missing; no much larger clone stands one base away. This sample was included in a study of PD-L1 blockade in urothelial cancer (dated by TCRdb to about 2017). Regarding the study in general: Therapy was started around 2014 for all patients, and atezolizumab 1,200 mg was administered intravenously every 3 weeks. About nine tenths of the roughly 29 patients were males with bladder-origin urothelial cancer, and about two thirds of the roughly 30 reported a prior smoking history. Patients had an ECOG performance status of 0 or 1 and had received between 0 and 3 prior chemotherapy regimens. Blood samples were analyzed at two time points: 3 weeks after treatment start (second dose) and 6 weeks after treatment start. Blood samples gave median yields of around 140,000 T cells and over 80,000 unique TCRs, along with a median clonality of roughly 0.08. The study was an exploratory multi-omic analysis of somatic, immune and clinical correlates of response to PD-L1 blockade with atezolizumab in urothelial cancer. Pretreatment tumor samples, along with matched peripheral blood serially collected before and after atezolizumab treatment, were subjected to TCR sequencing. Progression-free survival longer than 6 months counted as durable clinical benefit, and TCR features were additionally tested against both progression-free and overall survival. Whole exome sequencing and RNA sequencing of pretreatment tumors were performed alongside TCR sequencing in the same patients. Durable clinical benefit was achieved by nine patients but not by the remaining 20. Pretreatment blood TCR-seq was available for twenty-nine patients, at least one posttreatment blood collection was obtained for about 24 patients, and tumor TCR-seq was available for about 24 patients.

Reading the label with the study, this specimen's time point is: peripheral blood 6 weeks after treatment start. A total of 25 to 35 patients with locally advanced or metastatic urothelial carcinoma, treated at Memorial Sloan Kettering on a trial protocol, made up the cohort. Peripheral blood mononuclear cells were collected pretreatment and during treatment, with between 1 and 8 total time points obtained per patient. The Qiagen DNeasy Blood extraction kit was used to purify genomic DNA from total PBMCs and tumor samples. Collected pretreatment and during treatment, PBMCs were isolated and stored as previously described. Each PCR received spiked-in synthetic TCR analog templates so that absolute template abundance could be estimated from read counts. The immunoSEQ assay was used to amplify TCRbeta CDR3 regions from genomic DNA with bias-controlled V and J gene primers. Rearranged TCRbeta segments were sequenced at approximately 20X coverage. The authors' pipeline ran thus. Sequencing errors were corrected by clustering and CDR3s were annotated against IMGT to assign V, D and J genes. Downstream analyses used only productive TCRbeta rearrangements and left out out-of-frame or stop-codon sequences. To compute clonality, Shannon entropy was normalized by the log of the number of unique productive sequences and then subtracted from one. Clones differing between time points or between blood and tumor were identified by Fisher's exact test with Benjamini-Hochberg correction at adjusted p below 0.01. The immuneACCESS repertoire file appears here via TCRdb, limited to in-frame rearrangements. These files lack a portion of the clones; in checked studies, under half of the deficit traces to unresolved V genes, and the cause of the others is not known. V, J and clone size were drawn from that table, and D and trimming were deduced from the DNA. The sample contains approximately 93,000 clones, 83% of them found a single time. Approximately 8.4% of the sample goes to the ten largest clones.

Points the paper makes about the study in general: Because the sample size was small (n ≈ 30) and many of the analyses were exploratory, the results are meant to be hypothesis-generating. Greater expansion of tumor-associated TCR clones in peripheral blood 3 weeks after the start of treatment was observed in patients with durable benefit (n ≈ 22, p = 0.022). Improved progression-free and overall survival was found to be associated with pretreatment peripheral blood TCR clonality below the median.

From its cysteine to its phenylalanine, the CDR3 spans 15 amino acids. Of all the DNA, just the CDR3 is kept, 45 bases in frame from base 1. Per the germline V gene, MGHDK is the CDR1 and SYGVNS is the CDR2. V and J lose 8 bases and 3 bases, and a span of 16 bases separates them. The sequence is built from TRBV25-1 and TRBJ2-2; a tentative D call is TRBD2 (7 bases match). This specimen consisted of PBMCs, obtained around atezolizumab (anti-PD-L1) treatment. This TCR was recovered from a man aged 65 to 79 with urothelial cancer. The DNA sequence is TGTGCCAGCCGTAGGGGGGGGGCTGACACCGGGGAGCTGTTTTTT. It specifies CASRRGGADTGELFF.